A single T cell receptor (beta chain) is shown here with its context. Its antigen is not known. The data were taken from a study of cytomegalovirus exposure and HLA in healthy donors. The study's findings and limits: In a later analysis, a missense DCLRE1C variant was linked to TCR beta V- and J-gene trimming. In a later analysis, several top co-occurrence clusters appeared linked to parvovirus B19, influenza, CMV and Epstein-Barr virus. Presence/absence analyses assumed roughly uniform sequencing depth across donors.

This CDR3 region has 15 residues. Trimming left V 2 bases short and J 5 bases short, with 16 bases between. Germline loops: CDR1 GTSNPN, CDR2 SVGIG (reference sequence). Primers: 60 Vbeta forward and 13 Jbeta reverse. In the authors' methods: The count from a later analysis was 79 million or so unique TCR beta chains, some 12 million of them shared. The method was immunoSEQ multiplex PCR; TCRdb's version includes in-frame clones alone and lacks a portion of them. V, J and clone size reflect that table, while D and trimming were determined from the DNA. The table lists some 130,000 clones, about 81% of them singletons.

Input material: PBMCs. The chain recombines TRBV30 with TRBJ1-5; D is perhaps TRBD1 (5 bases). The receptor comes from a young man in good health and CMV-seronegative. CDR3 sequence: CAWSSGTENYQPQHF. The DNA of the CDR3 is TGTGCCTGGAGTAGTGGGACTGAGAATTATCAGCCCCAGCATTTT.